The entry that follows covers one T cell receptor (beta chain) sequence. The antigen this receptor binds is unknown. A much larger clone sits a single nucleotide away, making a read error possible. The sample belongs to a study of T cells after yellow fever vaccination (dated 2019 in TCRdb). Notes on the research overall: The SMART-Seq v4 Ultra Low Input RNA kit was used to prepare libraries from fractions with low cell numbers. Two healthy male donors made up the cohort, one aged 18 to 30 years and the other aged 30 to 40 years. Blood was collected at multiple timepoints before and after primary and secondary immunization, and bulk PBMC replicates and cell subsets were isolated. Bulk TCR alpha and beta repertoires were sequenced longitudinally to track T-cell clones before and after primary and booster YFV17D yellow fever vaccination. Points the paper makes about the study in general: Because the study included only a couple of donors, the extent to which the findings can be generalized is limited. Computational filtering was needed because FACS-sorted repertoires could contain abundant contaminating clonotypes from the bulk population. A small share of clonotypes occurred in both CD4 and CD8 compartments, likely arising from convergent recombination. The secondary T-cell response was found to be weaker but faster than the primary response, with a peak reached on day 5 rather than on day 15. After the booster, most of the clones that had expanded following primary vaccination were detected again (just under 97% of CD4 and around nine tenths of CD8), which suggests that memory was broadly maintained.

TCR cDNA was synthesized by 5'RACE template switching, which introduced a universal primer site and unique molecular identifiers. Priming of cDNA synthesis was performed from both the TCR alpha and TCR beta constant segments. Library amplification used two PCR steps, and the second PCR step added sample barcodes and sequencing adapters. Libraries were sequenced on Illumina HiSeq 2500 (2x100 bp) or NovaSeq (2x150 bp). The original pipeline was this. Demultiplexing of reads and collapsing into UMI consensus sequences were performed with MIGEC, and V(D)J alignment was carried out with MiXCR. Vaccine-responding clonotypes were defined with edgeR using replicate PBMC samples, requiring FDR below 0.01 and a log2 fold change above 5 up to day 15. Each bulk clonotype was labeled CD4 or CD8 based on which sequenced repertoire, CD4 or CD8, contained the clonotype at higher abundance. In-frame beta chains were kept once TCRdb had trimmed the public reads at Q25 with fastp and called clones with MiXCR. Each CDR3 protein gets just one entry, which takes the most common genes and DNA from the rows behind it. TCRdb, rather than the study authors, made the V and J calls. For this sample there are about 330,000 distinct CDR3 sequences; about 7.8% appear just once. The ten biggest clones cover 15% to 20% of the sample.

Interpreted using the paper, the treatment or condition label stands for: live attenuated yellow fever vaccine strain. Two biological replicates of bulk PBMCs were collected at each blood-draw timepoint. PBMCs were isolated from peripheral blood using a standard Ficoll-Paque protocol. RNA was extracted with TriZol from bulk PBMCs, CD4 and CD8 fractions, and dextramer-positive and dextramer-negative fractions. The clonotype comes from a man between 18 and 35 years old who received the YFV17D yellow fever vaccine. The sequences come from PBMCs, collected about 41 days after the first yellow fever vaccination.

At the DNA level, the sequence is TGTGCCTGGAGTGTACGTTGGGGTAATGTGCAGTTCTTC. Translation gives CAWSVRWGNVQFF. The chain is made from TRBV30 and TRBJ2-1; no D gene call is confident. The germline V gene (reference sequence) provides CDR1 GTSNPN and CDR2 SVGIG. From cysteine to phenylalanine, the CDR3 is 13 amino acids long. Left in the record is the CDR3 DNA by itself, 39 bases read in frame from the first base.